The clone carrying this TCR beta chain was seen many times. The sample originates from a study of CD8+CD57+ T cells in acquired aplastic anemia. CDR3 and TCR beta VDJ profiling relied on genomic DNA as the template. TCRdb re-derived calls from the reads in MiXCR, one entry per CDR3 protein. In the table there are under 500,000 distinct CDR3 sequences, around 33% of which are singletons. Germline CDR1 reads LNHDA; CDR2 reads SQIVND (reference sequence). J lost 2 bases, V lost 4 bases, and 1 base had no gene match. The CDR3 is 14 amino acids. Before being chosen for sequencing, patients had shown CD8+CD57+ cell expansion by flow cytometry. Severe acquired aplastic anemia affected all patients.

The J gene is TRBJ2-1, the V gene TRBV19; 8 nucleotides match TRBD2. The sequence came from a human donor with aplastic anemia. Source material: sorted CD4+, CD8+, or CD8+CD57+ T cells (not recorded which) from PBMCs. The CDR3 loop is CASSSGRTYNEQFF. The CDR3 region has the DNA TGTGCCAGTAGTAGCGGGAGGACCTACAATGAGCAGTTCTTC.